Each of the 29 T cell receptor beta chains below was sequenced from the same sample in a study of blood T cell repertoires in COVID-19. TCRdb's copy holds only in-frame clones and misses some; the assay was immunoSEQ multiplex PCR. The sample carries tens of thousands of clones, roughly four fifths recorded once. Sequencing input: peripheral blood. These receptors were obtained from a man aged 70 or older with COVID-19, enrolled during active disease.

Here the CDR3 DNA reads TGTGCCTGGAGCGGGGCGGGAGGGGGACTTTCCTACGAGCAGTACTTC. This sequence encodes CAWSGAGGGLSYEQYF. The chain carries TRBV30 and TRBJ2-7; 9 bases map to TRBD2. The CDR3 loop spans 16 amino acids. The V gene end was trimmed by 3 bases and the J gene end by 1 base; junction bases not matched to a gene: 10. Germline CDR1 reads GTSNPN; CDR2 reads SVGIG (reference sequence).

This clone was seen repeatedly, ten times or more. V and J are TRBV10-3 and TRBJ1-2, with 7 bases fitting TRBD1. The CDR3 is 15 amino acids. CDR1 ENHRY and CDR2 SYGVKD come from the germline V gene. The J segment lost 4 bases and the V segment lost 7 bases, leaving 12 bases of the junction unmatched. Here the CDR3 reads CAITRWGQIFYGYTF. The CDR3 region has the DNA TGTGCCATCACCCGTTGGGGACAGATATTCTATGGCTACACCTTC.

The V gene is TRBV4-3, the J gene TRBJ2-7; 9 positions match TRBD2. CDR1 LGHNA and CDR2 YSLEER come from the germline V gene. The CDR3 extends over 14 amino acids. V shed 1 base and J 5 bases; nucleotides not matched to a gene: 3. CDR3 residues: CASSQGRGGDEQYF. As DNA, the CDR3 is TGCGCCAGCAGCCAAGGGCGGGGGGGGGACGAGCAGTACTTC.

The CDR3 nucleotides read TGTGCCAGCAAGCGGCAACCCGCCATGTATGGCTACACCTTC. The encoded protein is CASKRQPAMYGYTF. The chain uses TRBV3-1 (or the pseudogene TRBV3-2) and TRBJ1-2; D unclear. The CDR3 is 14 amino acids. V was clipped by 7 bases and J by 5 bases, with 17 bases between them. CDR1 and CDR2 from the germline V gene are LGHDT and YNNKEL (reference sequence).

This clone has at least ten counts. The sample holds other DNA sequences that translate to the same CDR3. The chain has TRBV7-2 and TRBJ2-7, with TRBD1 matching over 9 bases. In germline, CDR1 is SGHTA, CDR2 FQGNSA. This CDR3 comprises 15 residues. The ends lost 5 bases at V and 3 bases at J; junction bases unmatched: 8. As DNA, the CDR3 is TGTGCCAGCAGCCCGGGACAGGGAGGGTTCTACGAGCAGTACTTC. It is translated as CASSPGQGGFYEQYF.

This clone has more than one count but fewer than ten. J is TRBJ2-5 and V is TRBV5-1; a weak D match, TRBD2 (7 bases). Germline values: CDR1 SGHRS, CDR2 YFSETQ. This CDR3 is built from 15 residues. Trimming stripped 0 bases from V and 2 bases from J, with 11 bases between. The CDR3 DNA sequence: TGCGCCAGCAGCTTGGCCAAGGGGGGGCAAGAGACCCAGTACTTC. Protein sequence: CASSLAKGGQETQYF.

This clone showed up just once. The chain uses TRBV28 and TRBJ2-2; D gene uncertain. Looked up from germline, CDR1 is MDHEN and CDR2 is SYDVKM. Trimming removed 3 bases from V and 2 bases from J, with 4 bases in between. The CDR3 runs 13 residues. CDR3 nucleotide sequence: TGTGCCAGCAGTTTGAGCAACACCGGGGAGCTGTTTTTT. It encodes CASSLSNTGELFF.

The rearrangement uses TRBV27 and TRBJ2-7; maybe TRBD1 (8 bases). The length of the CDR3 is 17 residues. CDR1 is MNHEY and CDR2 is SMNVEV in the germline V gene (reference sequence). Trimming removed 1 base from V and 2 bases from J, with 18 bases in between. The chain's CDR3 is CASSLLGGTGLPYEQYF. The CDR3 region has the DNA TGTGCCAGCAGTTTATTGGGGGGGACAGGCCTACCCTACGAGCAGTACTTC.

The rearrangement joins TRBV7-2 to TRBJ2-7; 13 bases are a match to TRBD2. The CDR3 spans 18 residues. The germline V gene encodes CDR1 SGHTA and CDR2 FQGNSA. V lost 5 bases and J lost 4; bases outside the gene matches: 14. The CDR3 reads CASSLRWGLAGRSYEQYF. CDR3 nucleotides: TGTGCCAGCAGCCTAAGGTGGGGACTAGCGGGAAGGTCGTACGAGCAGTACTTC. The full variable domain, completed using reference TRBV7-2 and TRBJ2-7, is GAGVSQSPSNKVTEKGKDVELRCDPISGHTALYWYRQSLGQGLEFLIYFQGNSAPDKSGLPSDRFSAERTGGSVSTLTIQRTQQEDSAVYLCASSLRWGLAGRSYEQYFGPGTRLTVT.

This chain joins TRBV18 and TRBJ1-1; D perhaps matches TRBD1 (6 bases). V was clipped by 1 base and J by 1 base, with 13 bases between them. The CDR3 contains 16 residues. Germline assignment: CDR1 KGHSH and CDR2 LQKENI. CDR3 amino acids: CASSPLGQGQNTEAFF. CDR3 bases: TGTGCCAGCTCACCACTGGGGCAGGGGCAGAACACTGAAGCTTTCTTT.

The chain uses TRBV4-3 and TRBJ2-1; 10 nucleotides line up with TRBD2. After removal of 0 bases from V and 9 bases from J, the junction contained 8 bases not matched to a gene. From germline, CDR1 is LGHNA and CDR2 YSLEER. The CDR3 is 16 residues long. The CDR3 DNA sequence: TGCGCCAGCAGCCAAGATTACCTAGCGGGAGTAGGTGAGCAGTTCTTC. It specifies CASSQDYLAGVGEQFF.

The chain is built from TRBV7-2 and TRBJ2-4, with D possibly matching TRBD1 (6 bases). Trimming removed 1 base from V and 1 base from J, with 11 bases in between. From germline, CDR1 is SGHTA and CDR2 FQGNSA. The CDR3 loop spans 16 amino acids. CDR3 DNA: TGTGCCAGCAGCTTAGTCCCCCAGGGGGCCAAAAACATTCAGTACTTC. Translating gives CASSLVPQGAKNIQYF.

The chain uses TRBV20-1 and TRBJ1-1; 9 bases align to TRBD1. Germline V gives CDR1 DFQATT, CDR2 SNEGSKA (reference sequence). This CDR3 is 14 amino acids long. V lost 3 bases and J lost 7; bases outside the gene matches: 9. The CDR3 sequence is CSASLPQGAHEAFF. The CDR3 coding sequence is TGCAGTGCTAGTCTCCCACAGGGGGCCCATGAAGCTTTCTTT.

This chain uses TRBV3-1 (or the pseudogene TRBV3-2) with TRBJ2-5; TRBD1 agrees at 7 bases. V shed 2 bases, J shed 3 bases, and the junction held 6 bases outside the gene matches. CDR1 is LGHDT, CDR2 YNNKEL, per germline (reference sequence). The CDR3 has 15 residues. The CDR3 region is CASSQRWTGEETQYF. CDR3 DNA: TGTGCCAGCAGCCAACGTTGGACAGGAGAAGAGACCCAGTACTTC.

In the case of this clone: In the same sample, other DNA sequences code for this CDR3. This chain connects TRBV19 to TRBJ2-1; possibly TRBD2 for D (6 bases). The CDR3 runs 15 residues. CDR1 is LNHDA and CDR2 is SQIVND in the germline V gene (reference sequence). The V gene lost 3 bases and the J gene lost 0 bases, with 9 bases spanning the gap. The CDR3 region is CASSMGRSSYNEQFF. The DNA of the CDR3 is TGTGCCAGTAGTATGGGGAGGAGCTCCTACAATGAGCAGTTCTTC.

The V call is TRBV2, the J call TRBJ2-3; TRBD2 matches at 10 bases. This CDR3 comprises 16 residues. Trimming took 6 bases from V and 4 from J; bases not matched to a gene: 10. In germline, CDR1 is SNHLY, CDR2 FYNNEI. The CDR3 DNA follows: TGTGCCAGCAGATTCCTAGCGGGAGCAGGCTCAGATACGCAGTATTTT. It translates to CASRFLAGAGSDTQYF.

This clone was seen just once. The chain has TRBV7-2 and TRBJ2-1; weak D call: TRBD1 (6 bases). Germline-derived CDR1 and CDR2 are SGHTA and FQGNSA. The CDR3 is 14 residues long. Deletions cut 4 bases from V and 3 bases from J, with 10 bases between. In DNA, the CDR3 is TGTGCCAGCAGCTCGTGGACAGTCTACAATGAGCAGTTCTTC. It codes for CASSSWTVYNEQFF.

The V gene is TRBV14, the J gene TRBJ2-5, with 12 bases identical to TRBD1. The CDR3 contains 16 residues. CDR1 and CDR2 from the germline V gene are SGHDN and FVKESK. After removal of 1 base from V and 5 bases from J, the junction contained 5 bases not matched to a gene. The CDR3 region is CASSQAGTGGSETQYF. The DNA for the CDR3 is TGTGCCAGCAGCCAAGCCGGGACAGGGGGCTCGGAGACCCAGTACTTC.

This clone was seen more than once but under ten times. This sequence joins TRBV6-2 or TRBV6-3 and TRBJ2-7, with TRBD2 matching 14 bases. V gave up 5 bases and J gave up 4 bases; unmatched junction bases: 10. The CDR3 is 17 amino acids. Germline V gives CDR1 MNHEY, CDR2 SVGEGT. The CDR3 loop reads CASSAPGLAGAKYEQYF. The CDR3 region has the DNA TGTGCCAGCAGTGCACCGGGACTAGCGGGAGCCAAGTACGAGCAGTACTTC.

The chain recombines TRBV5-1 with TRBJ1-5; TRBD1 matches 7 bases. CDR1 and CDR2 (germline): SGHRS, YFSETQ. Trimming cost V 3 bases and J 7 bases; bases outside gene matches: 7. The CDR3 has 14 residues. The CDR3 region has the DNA TGCGCCAGCAGCTCGGGACAGTCCGGGCAGCCCCAGCATTTT. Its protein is CASSSGQSGQPQHF.

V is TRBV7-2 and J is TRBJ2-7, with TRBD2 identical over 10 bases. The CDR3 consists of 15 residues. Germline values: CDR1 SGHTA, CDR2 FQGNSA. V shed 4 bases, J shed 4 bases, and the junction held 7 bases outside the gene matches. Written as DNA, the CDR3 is TGTGCCAGCAGCTATCAAGCGGGAGGGCCTTACGAGCAGTACTTC. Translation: CASSYQAGGPYEQYF.

The CDR3 here is CATSDLGGYTGELFF. As DNA, the CDR3 is TGTGCCACCAGTGATTTGGGGGGGTACACCGGGGAGCTGTTTTTT. The genes are TRBV24-1 and TRBJ2-2; tentative D call: TRBD2 (6 bases). Germline CDR1 and CDR2: KGHDR and SFDVKD. The CDR3 is 15 amino acids. Trimming took 0 bases from V and 3 from J, leaving 7 bases between them.

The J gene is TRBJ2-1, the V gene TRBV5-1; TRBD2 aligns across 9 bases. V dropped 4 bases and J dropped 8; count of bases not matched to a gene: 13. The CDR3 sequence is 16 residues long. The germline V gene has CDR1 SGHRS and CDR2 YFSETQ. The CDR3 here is CASSRRGSGRPDEQFF. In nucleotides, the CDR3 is TGCGCCAGCAGCCGCAGGGGTAGCGGGAGACCGGATGAGCAGTTCTTC. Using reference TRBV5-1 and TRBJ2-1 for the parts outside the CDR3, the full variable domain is KAGVTQTPRYLIKTRGQQVTLSCSPISGHRSVSWYQQTPGQGLQFLFEYFSETQRNKGNFPGRFSGRQFSNSRSEMNVSTLELGDSALYLCASSRRGSGRPDEQFFGPGTRLTVL.

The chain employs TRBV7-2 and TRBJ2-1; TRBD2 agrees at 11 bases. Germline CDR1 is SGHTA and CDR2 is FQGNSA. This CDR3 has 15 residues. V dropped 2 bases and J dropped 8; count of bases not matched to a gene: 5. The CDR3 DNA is TGTGCCAGCAGCTTAATGGGACTAGCGGTGGATGAGCAGTTCTTC. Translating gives CASSLMGLAVDEQFF.

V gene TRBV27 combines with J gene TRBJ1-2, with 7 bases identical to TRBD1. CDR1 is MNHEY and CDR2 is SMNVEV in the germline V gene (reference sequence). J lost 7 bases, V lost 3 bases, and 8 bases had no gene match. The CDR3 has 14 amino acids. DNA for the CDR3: TGTGCCAGCAGTTTTTTGACAGGGTCTCCTGGCTACACCTTC. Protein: CASSFLTGSPGYTF.

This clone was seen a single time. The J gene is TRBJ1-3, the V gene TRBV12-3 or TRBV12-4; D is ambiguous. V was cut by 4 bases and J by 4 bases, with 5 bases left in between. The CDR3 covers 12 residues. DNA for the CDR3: TGTGCCAGCAGTTCGGGGGGAAACACCATATATTTT. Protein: CASSSGGNTIYF.

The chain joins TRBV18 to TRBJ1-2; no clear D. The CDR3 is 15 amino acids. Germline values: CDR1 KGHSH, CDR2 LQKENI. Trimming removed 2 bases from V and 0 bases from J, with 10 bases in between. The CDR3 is CASSPDPTPNYGYTF. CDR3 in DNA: TGTGCCAGCTCACCAGATCCTACCCCTAACTATGGCTACACCTTC.

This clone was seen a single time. CDR3 DNA sequence: TGTGCCACCAGACAGGGGGGTTCGGGTGAGCAGTACTTC. Protein sequence: CATRQGGSGEQYF. V and J are TRBV27 and TRBJ2-7; TRBD1 aligns across 9 bases. V was pared by 10 bases and J by 7 bases, with 11 bases of the junction left unmatched. This CDR3 has 13 amino acids. Germline values: CDR1 MNHEY, CDR2 SMNVEV (reference sequence).

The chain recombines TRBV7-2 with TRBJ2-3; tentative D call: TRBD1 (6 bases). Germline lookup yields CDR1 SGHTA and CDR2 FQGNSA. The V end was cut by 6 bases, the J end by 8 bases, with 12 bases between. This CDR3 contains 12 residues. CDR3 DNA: TGTGCCAGCAGGGATAACAGGGTTACGCAGTATTTT. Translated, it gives CASRDNRVTQYF.